This paragraph reports one T cell receptor (beta chain). Its antigen is undetermined. immunoSEQ v3.0 was run at survey level. Assay used: immunoSEQ multiplex PCR; TCRdb lists only in-frame clones, some missing. Among over 30,000 clones listed, around 75% were seen once. Trimming cost V 2 bases and J 1 base, with 9 bases left between them. The CDR3 has 14 residues. CDR1 is MNHEY and CDR2 is SVGAGI in the germline V gene. This entry belongs to a study of long-term antiretroviral therapy in people with HIV. Notes on the study in general: Versus controls, repertoires in people with HIV had narrower CDR3 length ranges. Data on ART adherence, viral resistance or therapy changes were unavailable.

Donors needed at least one pre-ART PBMC sample plus at least two post-ART samples. The clonotype comes from a man aged 18 to 30 with HIV. Source: unsorted PBMCs, taken 1.9 years after starting antiretroviral therapy. The chain carries TRBV6-5 and TRBJ2-7, with D uncertain. Here the CDR3 reads CASSYEAFSYEQYF. DNA for the CDR3: TGTGCCAGCAGTTACGAGGCGTTTTCCTACGAGCAGTACTTC.